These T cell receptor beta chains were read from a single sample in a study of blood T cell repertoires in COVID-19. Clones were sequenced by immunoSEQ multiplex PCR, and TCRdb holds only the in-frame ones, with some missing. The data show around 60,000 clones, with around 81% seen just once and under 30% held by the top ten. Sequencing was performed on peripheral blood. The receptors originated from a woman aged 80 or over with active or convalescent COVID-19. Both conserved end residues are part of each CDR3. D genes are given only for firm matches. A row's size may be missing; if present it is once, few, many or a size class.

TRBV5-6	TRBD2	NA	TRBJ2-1	TGTGCCAGCAGCTTGGTATGGAGCGGGGGTCAGAGAAGGGAGCAGTTCTTC	CASSLVWSGGQRREQFF
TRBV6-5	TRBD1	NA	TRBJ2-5	TGTGCCAGCAGGACAGGGGGCGCGGGAGAGACCCAGTACTTC	CASRTGGAGETQYF
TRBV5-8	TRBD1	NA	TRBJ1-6	TGTGCCAGCAGCTTCCTTGGACAGGGTGTTTCACCCCTCCACTTT	CASSFLGQGVSPLHF
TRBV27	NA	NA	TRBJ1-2	TGTGCCAGCGGGCCGGGACACTACTATGGCTACACCTTC	CASGPGHYYGYTF
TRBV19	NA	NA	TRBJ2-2	TGTGCCAGTAGTATATCGCGCGTCCAACCCGGGGAGCTGTTTTTT	CASSISRVQPGELFF
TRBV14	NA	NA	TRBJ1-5	TGTGCCAGCAGCCCTACAGGGATCCTTAGCAATCAGCCCCAGCATTTT	CASSPTGILSNQPQHF
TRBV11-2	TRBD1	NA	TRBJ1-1	TGTGCCAGCAGCTTAGCGGCAGGGGGCAACACTGAAGCTTTCTTT	CASSLAAGGNTEAFF
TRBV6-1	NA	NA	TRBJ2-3	TGTGCCAGCAGTGATAGGGGCCTGACAGATACGCAGTATTTT	CASSDRGLTDTQYF
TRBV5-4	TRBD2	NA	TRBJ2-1	TGTGCCAGCAGCCCGGGACTAGCGGGGGTAGTCAATGAGCAGTTCTTC	CASSPGLAGVVNEQFF
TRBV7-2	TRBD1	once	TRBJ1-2	TGTGCCAGCAGCTCAGAAGGGACAGGGGACTATGGCTACACCTTC	CASSSEGTGDYGYTF
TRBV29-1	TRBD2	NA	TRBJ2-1	TGCAGCGCCCAACCGGGACAACGGACTAGCGGGGGGTTAAGCTCCTACAATGAGCAGTTCTTC	CSAQPGQRTSGGLSSYNEQFF
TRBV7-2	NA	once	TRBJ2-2	TGTGCCAGCAGCTTAGTGCGGGGTTGGGCCGGGGAGCTGTTTTTT	CASSLVRGWAGELFF
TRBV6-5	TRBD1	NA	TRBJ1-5	TGTGCCAGCAGAAACAGGGGTTCGGGCAATCAGCCCCAGCATTTT	CASRNRGSGNQPQHF
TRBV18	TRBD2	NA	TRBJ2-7	TGTGCCAGCTCACCAACTAGCGGGGGGGCCTTTTACGAGCAGTACTTC	CASSPTSGGAFYEQYF